The clone carrying this T cell receptor beta chain was recorded only once. The target antigen is unknown. This specimen belongs to a study of fetal regulatory T cell absence and autoimmunity. Study results and limitations: Pancreas and cord blood did not differ much in TRB family usage. The oligoclonal enrichment was interpreted as supporting antigen-driven pancreatic autoimmunity before birth in IPEX syndrome. Compared with cord blood, pancreas showed oligoclonal TCR enrichment, some clones over 100-fold.

The assay was immunoSEQ multiplex PCR, and TCRdb's table has in-frame clones only and misses some. The table records some 46,000 clones, about four fifths of them present only once. Source material: cord blood. The receptor's source is a newborn boy with IPEX syndrome.

CDR3 coding DNA: TGTGCCAGCGGGCGGGGGCCATTCCCCTACGAGCAGTACTTC. As protein: CASGRGPFPYEQYF. The chain joins TRBV6-1 to TRBJ2-7, with a possible D match to TRBD2 (7 bases). Germline V gene data show CDR1 as MNHNS and CDR2 as SASEGT. The CDR3 contains 14 residues. Trimming took off 8 bases at V and 2 bases at J, with 16 bases between the two ends.